This T cell receptor (beta chain) was retrieved from a study of T cells in Graves' hyperthyroidism and ophthalmopathy (dated by TCRdb to the late 2010s). Regarding the complete study: Peripheral blood was sampled at the time of initial diagnosis, prior to any treatment. Thyroid tissue and blood T-cell repertoires from several Graves' hyperthyroidism patients were also compared in the study. Following sampling, methimazole starting at 30 mg daily was given to hyperthyroidism patients, and high-dose intravenous methylprednisolone was given to ophthalmopathy patients. Whether ophthalmopathy could be predicted prospectively was tested in an independent validation cohort made up of approximately 19 hyperthyroidism patients plus 17 patients who later progressed to ophthalmopathy. TCR Vbeta CDR3 sequencing of 130 to 150 peripheral blood samples (about 45 ophthalmopathy, 70 to 85 hyperthyroidism and approximately 17 progressor patients) is reported in the paper. The roughly 99 discovery patients were divided at random into training and test sets in a 7:3 ratio. TCR V-J signatures able to tell the groups apart were searched for in a discovery cohort of 90 to 100 patients, of whom more than 40 had Graves' ophthalmopathy and around 58 had stable Graves' hyperthyroidism. The full study reports these points: A 13 V-J signature model separated ophthalmopathy from stable hyperthyroidism, with roughly 88% sensitivity and 81.08% specificity in cross-validation and 80%/75% in testing. Sample size was not statistically predetermined, and investigators were not blinded to group allocation. Blood samples also contained most of the expanded thyroid clonotypes (frequency above 0.001), which suggests that blood repertoires may reflect thyroid immune responses. In validation, the model predicted progression to ophthalmopathy a median of roughly 6.2 months before onset, with approximately 70% sensitivity and about 72% specificity.

This clonotype has a handful of counts. This clone's antigen is unknown. Nothing much larger sits one base from this clone, and base qualities are not available. TCR beta CDR3 regions were amplified from RNA transcripts. For the first round of RT-PCR on the TCR CDR3, the HTBI primer set was used together with the Qiagen OneStep RT-PCR kit. A second multiplex PCR round built the libraries, followed by size selection and purification. The libraries were sequenced on an Illumina HiSeq2000 using paired-end 100 bp reads. On the authors' methods: SOAPnuke was used to process the raw data, throwing out any read that contained adapters or uncalled bases, had a mean Phred below 15, or lacked an exact constant-primer or identifier match. High-quality paired reads were merged with COPE v1.2.5, and unique nucleotide sequences were defined as clonotypes. MiTCR v1.1 was used to align clonotypes to the IMGT TRBV, TRBD and TRBJ reference segments. The analysis included only V-J combinations with a frequency above 0.0001, which together covered roughly 99% of the repertoires. A TCS score was defined as the ratio between F50 (clonal expansion) and ExV (chaos), using BLOSUM62-based TCRdist between CDR3 peptides within each V-J. Welch's t-statistics and random forest reduced around 550 V-J features to 13, which were used in a naive Bayes classifier (R e1071). Clones were called with MiXCR by TCRdb after fastp trimmed the public reads at Q25, and only in-frame beta chains were retained. Every entry covers one CDR3 protein and lists the most common genes and DNA from its rows. TCRdb's processing, not the authors', yielded these V and J calls. The table for this sample lists around 600,000 distinct CDR3 sequences; more than 15% of them were counted only once. Around 3.3% of the sample lies in the top ten.

Ophthalmopathy patients had moderately to severely active disease, with a Clinical Activity Score of 3 or more, a NOSPECS grade of 4 or more, and a disease duration of less than 3 months. Patients with uncontrolled infections, other autoimmune diseases, pregnancy or lactation were excluded. Clinical symptoms, serum thyroxine and TRAb, thyroid ultrasound, and orbital computed tomography formed the basis for the diagnoses. PBMCs were isolated from about 10 ml of fresh peripheral blood by Ficoll-Paque density gradient centrifugation. Total RNA was extracted using Trizol reagent, and RNA quality was assessed on an Agilent 2100 Bioanalyzer. The CDR3, cysteine through phenylalanine, is 16 amino acids long. The DNA shown is the 48-base CDR3, in frame from base 1. The germline V and J ends show losses of 3 bases and 6 bases respectively, and no gene match explains 8 bases of the junction. CDR1 and CDR2 were assigned from the germline V gene (reference sequence) as DFQATT and SNEGSKA.

Recombination linked TRBV20-1 to TRBJ1-6; 10 of the junction bases match TRBD1. Material for sequencing was blood. The sequence came from a woman aged 35 to 49 with Graves' ophthalmopathy. CDR3 protein: CSARPPGTGVNSPLHF. The DNA sequence is as follows: TGCAGTGCTAGGCCCCCCGGGACAGGGGTTAATTCACCCCTCCACTTT.